The entry that follows covers one T cell receptor (beta chain) sequence. The data belong to a study of blood T cells in healthy people across ages. V dropped 4 bases and J dropped 4 bases, with 11 bases sitting between them. The germline V gene encodes CDR1 GTSNPN and CDR2 SVGIG (reference sequence). There are 13 residues in the CDR3. Together with a sample-barcoded 5' primer, a J-beta primer mix was included in a second PCR lasting about 6 to 12 cycles. TCRdb itself ran the 5' RACE reads through MiXCR, one entry per CDR3 protein. The table lists about 730,000 distinct CDR3 sequences, around 40% of them singletons.

The clonotype was recovered from a woman aged 60 to 75 in good health. The V gene is TRBV30, the J gene TRBJ2-1; a weak D match, TRBD1 (6 bases). The sample taken for sequencing was blood. The CDR3 coding sequence is TGTGCCTGGACCGGGACAAATTACAATGAGCAGTTCTTC. It encodes CAWTGTNYNEQFF.